This T cell receptor (beta chain) is from a study of blood T cell repertoires in COVID-19. Sequencing used immunoSEQ multiplex PCR; TCRdb keeps in-frame clones, though not all of them. The table shows around 60,000 clones, with over 75% occurring only once. The TCR comes from a man between 50 and 59 years old with active COVID-19. The specimen sequenced was peripheral blood.

DNA for the CDR3: TGTGCCAGCAGCCAAGGTCCAGCGGGGGGGGATACGCAGTATTTT. This codes for CASSQGPAGGDTQYF. V usage is TRBV3-1 (or the pseudogene TRBV3-2) and J usage is TRBJ2-3; 10 nucleotides agree with TRBD2. CDR3 size: 15 residues. The J segment lost 6 bases and the V segment lost 1 base, leaving 4 bases of the junction unmatched. CDR1 LGHDT and CDR2 YNNKEL come from the germline V gene (reference sequence).